A selection of T cell receptor beta chains follows, all from one sample in a study of shared clonotypes between healthy human individuals. TCRdb's table, derived via immunoSEQ multiplex PCR, lists solely in-frame clones and lacks some. Counted here are hundreds of thousands of clones, around 92% occurring once; the ten biggest clones make up around 24%. The sequenced sample was naive CD8+ T cells sorted from blood. These receptors originate from a man between 25 and 39 years old in good health. CDR3s include the opening cysteine and the closing phenylalanine or tryptophan. Fields, in order: D gene, V gene, J gene, clone size, CDR3 protein, CDR3 DNA. The D gene is left open where the match is weak. Clone size is stated in some rows and not others, as once, few, many or a class when expanded.

d_call: TRBD1
v_call: TRBV11-2
j_call: TRBJ2-7
clone_size: NA
cdr3_aa: CASSSLDRGGYEQYF
cdr3_nt: TGTGCCAGCAGCTCCCTAGACAGGGGCGGCTACGAGCAGTACTTC

d_call: TRBD1
v_call: TRBV13
j_call: TRBJ2-7
clone_size: NA
cdr3_aa: CASSTRDRGGYEQYF
cdr3_nt: TGTGCCAGCAGCACCCGGGACAGGGGAGGTTACGAGCAGTACTTC

d_call: TRBD2
v_call: TRBV7-9
j_call: TRBJ2-5
clone_size: once
cdr3_aa: CASIDLAEQETQYF
cdr3_nt: TGTGCCAGCATCGACCTAGCGGAGCAAGAGACCCAGTACTTC

d_call: NA
v_call: TRBV19
j_call: TRBJ2-6
clone_size: NA
cdr3_aa: CASKVMDSGANVLTF
cdr3_nt: TGTGCCAGTAAAGTTATGGACTCTGGGGCCAACGTCCTGACTTTC

d_call: NA
v_call: TRBV15
j_call: TRBJ1-5
clone_size: NA
cdr3_aa: CATSGDPGTENNQPQHF
cdr3_nt: TGTGCCACCAGCGGCGACCCCGGGACGGAAAACAATCAGCCCCAGCATTTT

d_call: NA
v_call: TRBV28
j_call: TRBJ2-7
clone_size: NA
cdr3_aa: CASTSQKTHISYEQYF
cdr3_nt: TGTGCCAGCACCTCCCAAAAAACCCACATCTCCTACGAGCAGTACTTC

d_call: NA
v_call: TRBV7-9
j_call: TRBJ1-2
clone_size: few
cdr3_aa: CASSLQENGYTF
cdr3_nt: TGTGCCAGCAGCTTACAGGAGAATGGCTACACCTTC

d_call: TRBD1
v_call: TRBV18
j_call: TRBJ2-7
clone_size: NA
cdr3_aa: CASSPVDRGETYEQYF
cdr3_nt: TGTGCCAGCTCACCGGTTGACAGGGGCGAAACCTACGAGCAGTACTTC

d_call: NA
v_call: TRBV13
j_call: TRBJ2-7
clone_size: NA
cdr3_aa: CASSGTSYEQYF
cdr3_nt: TGTGCCAGCAGCGGAACCTCCTACGAGCAGTACTTC

d_call: TRBD1
v_call: TRBV14
j_call: TRBJ2-7
clone_size: NA
cdr3_aa: CASSSRTGLYEQYF
cdr3_nt: TGTGCCAGCAGCTCAAGGACAGGGCTGTACGAGCAGTACTTC

d_call: NA
v_call: TRBV7-9
j_call: TRBJ2-3
clone_size: NA
cdr3_aa: CASSAARDTQYF
cdr3_nt: TGTGCCAGCAGCGCCGCGAGGGATACGCAGTATTTT

d_call: NA
v_call: TRBV6-5
j_call: TRBJ1-2
clone_size: NA
cdr3_aa: CASSGVGTFPYGYTF
cdr3_nt: TGTGCCAGCAGTGGGGTGGGGACCTTCCCTTATGGCTACACCTTC

d_call: NA
v_call: TRBV25-1
j_call: TRBJ2-7
clone_size: NA
cdr3_aa: CASTHIGGQTLDEQYF
cdr3_nt: TGTGCCAGCACCCACATCGGGGGCCAAACCCTCGACGAGCAGTACTTC

d_call: NA
v_call: TRBV20-1
j_call: TRBJ2-5
clone_size: NA
cdr3_aa: CSDSRGPQYF
cdr3_nt: TGCAGTGATTCCAGGGGACCCCAGTACTTC

d_call: NA
v_call: TRBV9
j_call: TRBJ2-2
clone_size: once
cdr3_aa: CASSQEGTGELFF
cdr3_nt: TGTGCCAGCAGCCAGGAGGGTACAGGGGAGCTGTTTTTT

d_call: NA
v_call: TRBV18
j_call: TRBJ2-5
clone_size: NA
cdr3_aa: CASSPDQGPETQYF
cdr3_nt: TGTGCCAGCTCACCAGACCAGGGGCCGGAGACCCAGTACTTC

d_call: TRBD2
v_call: TRBV13
j_call: TRBJ2-7
clone_size: once
cdr3_aa: CASSLVAGFLAGGPGEQYF
cdr3_nt: TGTGCCAGCAGCTTAGTAGCAGGATTCCTAGCGGGAGGGCCAGGCGAGCAGTACTTC

d_call: NA
v_call: TRBV27
j_call: TRBJ2-1
clone_size: NA
cdr3_aa: CASRTLADYNEQFF
cdr3_nt: TGTGCCAGCAGAACGCTAGCAGACTACAATGAGCAGTTCTTC

d_call: NA
v_call: TRBV5-5
j_call: TRBJ2-7
clone_size: NA
cdr3_aa: CASSLVRAREQYF
cdr3_nt: TGTGCCAGCAGCTTGGTCAGGGCCAGGGAGCAGTACTTC

d_call: NA
v_call: TRBV28
j_call: TRBJ2-2
clone_size: NA
cdr3_aa: CASSPQWTAMGELFF
cdr3_nt: TGTGCCAGCAGCCCCCAGTGGACAGCCATGGGGGAGCTGTTTTTT

d_call: TRBD1
v_call: TRBV27
j_call: TRBJ2-2
clone_size: NA
cdr3_aa: CASTAGTANTGELFF
cdr3_nt: TGTGCCAGCACCGCCGGGACAGCTAACACCGGGGAGCTGTTTTTT

d_call: TRBD2
v_call: TRBV7-9
j_call: TRBJ2-1
clone_size: NA
cdr3_aa: CASSHAVGGHNEQFF
cdr3_nt: TGTGCCAGCAGCCATGCCGTGGGAGGGCACAATGAGCAGTTCTTC

d_call: TRBD2
v_call: TRBV14
j_call: TRBJ2-1
clone_size: NA
cdr3_aa: CASSLGLAGEGYNEQFF
cdr3_nt: TGTGCCAGCAGCCTGGGACTAGCGGGAGAAGGTTACAATGAGCAGTTCTTC

d_call: NA
v_call: TRBV28
j_call: TRBJ2-7
clone_size: NA
cdr3_aa: CASRNVGSYEQYF
cdr3_nt: TGTGCCAGCCGCAACGTCGGCTCCTACGAGCAGTACTTC

d_call: NA
v_call: TRBV28
j_call: TRBJ1-2
clone_size: NA
cdr3_aa: CASSTRRREYYGYTF
cdr3_nt: TGTGCCAGCAGTACCCGACGGAGGGAGTATTATGGCTACACCTTC

d_call: TRBD2
v_call: TRBV29-1
j_call: TRBJ2-1
clone_size: NA
cdr3_aa: CSVKPGTSAYNEQFF
cdr3_nt: TGCAGCGTCAAACCCGGGACTAGCGCATACAATGAGCAGTTCTTC

d_call: NA
v_call: TRBV27
j_call: TRBJ2-1
clone_size: NA
cdr3_aa: CASSARESEQFF
cdr3_nt: TGTGCCAGCAGTGCTAGGGAATCTGAGCAGTTCTTC

d_call: NA
v_call: TRBV5-4
j_call: TRBJ2-1
clone_size: NA
cdr3_aa: CASSLERVLTDNEQFF
cdr3_nt: TGTGCCAGCAGCTTGGAACGGGTTTTAACCGACAATGAGCAGTTCTTC

d_call: NA
v_call: TRBV10-2
j_call: TRBJ1-1
clone_size: NA
cdr3_aa: CASSESPIVMAKNTEAFF
cdr3_nt: TGCGCCAGCAGTGAGTCCCCCATTGTGATGGCCAAGAACACTGAAGCTTTCTTT